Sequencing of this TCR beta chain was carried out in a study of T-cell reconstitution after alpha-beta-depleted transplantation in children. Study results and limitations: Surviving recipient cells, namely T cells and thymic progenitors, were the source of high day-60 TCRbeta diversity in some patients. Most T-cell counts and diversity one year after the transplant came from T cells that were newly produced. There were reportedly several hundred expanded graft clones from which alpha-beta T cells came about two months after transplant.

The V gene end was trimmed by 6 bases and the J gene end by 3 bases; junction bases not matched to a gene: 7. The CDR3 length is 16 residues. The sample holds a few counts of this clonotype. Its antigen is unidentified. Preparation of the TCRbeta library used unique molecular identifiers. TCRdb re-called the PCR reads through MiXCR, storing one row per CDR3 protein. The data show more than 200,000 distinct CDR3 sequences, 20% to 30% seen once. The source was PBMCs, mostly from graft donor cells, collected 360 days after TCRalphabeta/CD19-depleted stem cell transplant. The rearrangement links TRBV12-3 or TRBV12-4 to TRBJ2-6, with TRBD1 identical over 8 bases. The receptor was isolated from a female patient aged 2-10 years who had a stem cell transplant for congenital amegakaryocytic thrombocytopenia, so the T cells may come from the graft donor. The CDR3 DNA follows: TGTGCCAGCAGAAGGACAGGGAAAGGTGGGGCCAACGTCCTGACTTTC. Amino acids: CASRRTGKGGANVLTF.